The 10 T cell receptor beta chains listed next were all sequenced from one sample in a study of T cell repertoires in cytomegalovirus infection. Their antigen targets remain unknown. TCRdb re-derived calls from the reads in MiXCR, one entry per CDR3 protein. The sample lists under 500,000 distinct CDR3 sequences; under 45% were seen once. The material was cultured PBMCs, obtained from culture after CMV antigen stimulation. These receptors originate from a human donor in good health (CMV status not recorded). Some clones in this sample may be carry-over from other donors' samples.

This chain uses TRBV14 with TRBJ1-2; 8 bases agree with TRBD1. With V trimmed by 2 bases and J by 8 bases, 7 bases remained unmatched. Germline CDR1 reads SGHDN; CDR2 reads FVKESK. This CDR3 has 14 amino acids. CDR3 nucleotides: TGTGCCAGCAGCCAACTAGGACAGGGAGACGGCTACACCTTC. This sequence encodes CASSQLGQGDGYTF.

This clonotype was seen ten or more times. The gene calls are TRBV7-8 and TRBJ2-1; TRBD1 is a possible D gene (5 bases). Germline V gene sequence: CDR1 SGHVS, CDR2 FQNEAQ. The CDR3 loop spans 13 amino acids. Trimming shortened V by 3 bases and J by 7 bases, and 10 bases separated the two germline ends. The CDR3 sequence is CASSLGPGNEQFF. CDR3 nucleotides: TGTGCCAGCAGCTTGGGGCCCGGGAATGAGCAGTTCTTC. Based on the CDR3 plus reference TRBV7-8 and TRBJ2-1, the full variable domain is GAGVSQSPRYKVAKRGQDVALRCDPISGHVSLFWYQQALGQGPEFLTYFQNEAQLDKSGLPSDRFFAERPEGSVSTLKIQRTQQEDSAVYLCASSLGPGNEQFFGPGTRLTVL.

This clonotype was detected a few times. The rearrangement links TRBV7-2 to TRBJ1-1; D unclear. The CDR3 length is 11 residues. Germline lookup yields CDR1 SGHTA and CDR2 FQGNSA. Trimming pared 3 bases from V and 7 bases from J, leaving 6 bases between. The CDR3 is CASSFRVEAFF. CDR3 DNA: TGTGCCAGCAGCTTCCGAGTTGAAGCTTTCTTT.

This clonotype was seen more than once but under ten times. V and J are TRBV11-3 and TRBJ1-1; D not resolved. The germline V gene has CDR1 SGHNT and CDR2 YENEEA. The CDR3 spans 13 residues. The V and J ends lost 3 bases and 0 bases respectively, with 5 bases between them. In DNA, the CDR3 is TGTGCCAGCAGCTTCACACTGAACACTGAAGCTTTCTTT. It specifies CASSFTLNTEAFF.

The CDR3 region has the DNA TGTGCCAGCAGTTCCCAGGGGAGGGCGGATACGCAGTATTTT. Encoded protein: CASSSQGRADTQYF. The chain couples TRBV6-1 to TRBJ2-3, with D tentatively TRBD2 (7 bases). This CDR3 has 14 residues. Germline V gene sequence: CDR1 MNHNS, CDR2 SASEGT. Trimming left V 5 bases short and J 6 bases short, with 15 bases between.

This chain links TRBV5-5 with TRBJ1-1; the D gene is possibly TRBD1 (5 bases). Germline V lookup: CDR1 SGHKS, CDR2 YYEKEE (reference sequence). Trimming cost V 4 bases and J 4 bases, with 11 bases left between them. CDR3 size: 13 residues. The CDR3 DNA follows: TGTGCCAGCAGCCAAGGGACCCGCACTGAAGCTTTCTTT. Amino acid sequence: CASSQGTRTEAFF. Full variable domain (remainder filled in from reference TRBV5-5 and TRBJ1-1): DAGVTQSPTHLIKTRGQQVTLRCSPISGHKSVSWYQQVLGQGPQFIFQYYEKEERGRGNFPDRFSARQFPNYSSELNVNALLLGDSALYLCASSQGTRTEAFFGQGTRLTVV.

This chain connects TRBV7-2 to TRBJ2-3, with D uncertain. CDR3 size: 14 residues. Germline V gene sequence: CDR1 SGHTA, CDR2 FQGNSA. Trimming shortened V by 5 bases and J by 2 bases, and 11 bases separated the two germline ends. The CDR3 coding sequence is TGTGCCAGCAGCCCTGCTCTGGTCACAGATACGCAGTATTTT. Encoded protein: CASSPALVTDTQYF.

This clonotype was detected a few times. The chain combines TRBV5-4 with TRBJ2-3, with D perhaps TRBD1 (5 bases). The CDR3 length is 14 residues. Per the germline V gene, CDR1 is SGHNT and CDR2 is YYREEE (reference sequence). V was shortened by 2 bases and J by 1 base, with 8 bases between the two germline ends. CDR3 DNA: TGTGCCAGCAGCTTCGTACAGGGCACAGATACGCAGTATTTT. Protein: CASSFVQGTDTQYF.

Worth noting for this clonotype: A much larger clonotype is one base distant, so this may be a read error. V gene TRBV7-2 combines with J gene TRBJ1-5; no clear D. Germline loops: CDR1 SGHTA, CDR2 FQGNSA. This CDR3 contains 13 residues. V lost 2 bases, J lost 5 bases, and 7 bases lay in between. Here the CDR3 DNA reads TGTGCCAGCAGCTTATCTGCGCATCAGCCCCAGCATTTT. This gives the protein CASSLSAHQPQHF.

In this sample, this clonotype turned up a few times. The rearrangement uses TRBV19 and TRBJ2-5; D not certain. This CDR3 is 12 amino acids long. The V end lost 5 bases, the J end lost 5 bases, and 9 bases lay between the germline ends. Germline CDR1 is LNHDA and CDR2 is SQIVND (reference sequence). The DNA of the CDR3 is TGTGCCAGTAGTTTCACGCGGGAGACCCAGTACTTC. It codes for CASSFTRETQYF.